The 13 T cell receptor gamma chains listed next were all sequenced from one sample in a study of gamma-delta chains in newborns, infants, children (dated by TCRdb to between 2018 and 2021). The run used an Illumina MiSeq. In TCRdb, clones were called once more from the public reads by CATT, and rows of identical DNA were later combined. This sample holds 1,100 or so gamma-chain clones; about three fifths were observed only once. About 9% of the sample goes to the ten largest clones. Sequenced input: blood. The receptors stem from a child who was a newborn, infant or young child, either healthy, febrile or measles-vaccinated (not recorded which).

V gene assignment gives TRGV2, but the J gene was left uncalled. CDR1 EGSNGY and CDR2 YDSYNSKV come from the germline V gene. CDR3 length: 13 amino acids. CDR3 sequence reads: CATWDGLRCKRLF. The CDR3 DNA reads as TGTGCCACCTGGGACGGGCTCCGGTGCAAGAGGCTCTTT.

In its sample, this clone was seen once. A much larger clone differs by one base, so this may be a read error. The chain couples TRGV4 to TRGJ1 or TRGJ2. No J gene is reported in TCRdb; it was inferred here by comparing the DNA with germline. The ends lost 2 bases at V and 11 bases at J; junction bases unmatched: 12. The CDR3 sequence is 13 residues long. Looked up from germline, CDR1 is EGSTGY and CDR2 is YDSYTSSV. As DNA, the CDR3 is TGTGCCACCTGGGATGTGCACCGGTCCCAGAAACTCTTT. Its translation: CATWDVHRSQKLF.

On this clone itself: A single base separates this from a much larger clone, so it may be a read error. This chain connects TRGV9 to TRGJP. Because TCRdb records no J gene, it was assigned here through a match of the DNA to germline. Unmatched junction bases numbered 4, after V lost 0 bases and J lost 8 bases. The CDR3 sequence is 16 residues long. The germline gives CDR1 GITISATS, CDR2 ISYDGTV (reference sequence). The DNA of the CDR3 is TGTGCCTTGTGGGAGGTGCGGAAGTTGGGCAAAAAAATCAAGGTATTT. As protein: CALWEVRKLGKKIKVF.

About this clone itself: One end of the junction fails to match germline, which may point to a read error. As DNA, the CDR3 is TGTGCCTTGTGGGGGGTGCTCGGAGATTATAAGAAACTCTTT. This translates into CALWGVLGDYKKLF. The V call is TRGV9, the J call TRGJ1 or TRGJ2. The J gene, missing from TCRdb, was assigned here through DNA to germline matching. This CDR3 has 14 residues. Germline V gives CDR1 GITISATS, CDR2 ISYDGTV (reference sequence).

Relative to its sample, this clone is large. Other DNA variants within this sample encode the same CDR3. The chain has TRGV4 and TRGJ1 or TRGJ2. The J gene, not given by TCRdb, was assigned here from a germline match of the nucleotide sequence. CDR1 and CDR2 from the germline V gene are EGSTGY and YDSYTSSV. CDR3 length: 14 residues. V lost 0 bases, J lost 0 bases, and 2 bases stayed unmatched. The CDR3 DNA follows: TGTGCCACCTGGGATGGGCCGAATTATTATAAGAAACTCTTT. It codes for CATWDGPNYYKKLF.

In the case of this clone: This likely traces to a read error, being one base from a far larger clone. The chain has TRGV2 and TRGJ1 or TRGJ2. The J gene, missing from TCRdb, was assigned here through DNA to germline matching. This CDR3 comprises 12 residues. Germline lookup yields CDR1 EGSNGY and CDR2 YDSYNSKV. Trimming removed 0 bases from V and 8 bases from J; junction bases left unmatched: 4. The CDR3 region has the DNA TGTGCCACCTGGGACGGGCAACATAAGAAACTCTTT. Its protein is CATWDGQHKKLF.

A note on this clone: This may be a read error: a much more frequent sequence differs by one nucleotide. In the same sample, other DNA sequences code for this CDR3. The J gene is TRGJ1 or TRGJ2, the V gene TRGV3. The J gene is absent in TCRdb and was assigned here via DNA matching to germline. The germline gives CDR1 VTNTFY, CDR2 YDVSTARD (reference sequence). V was pared by 0 bases and J by 7 bases, with 9 bases of the junction left unmatched. The CDR3 runs to 14 residues. As DNA, the CDR3 is TGTGCCACCTGGGACAGGCTCGTTTACTATAAGAAACTCTTT. Translating gives CATWDRLVYYKKLF.

A remark on this clone: This may be a read error: a much more frequent sequence differs by one nucleotide. This sample includes further DNA sequences coding for the same CDR3. This chain's CDR3 is CATWDSHYYKKLF. The CDR3 bases are TGCGCCACCTGGGACTCACACTATTATAAGAAACTCTTT. The rearrangement uses TRGV3 and TRGJ1 or TRGJ2. Because TCRdb records no J gene, it was assigned here through a match of the DNA to germline. CDR3 length: 13 residues. Germline V gene data show CDR1 as VTNTFY and CDR2 as YDVSTARD (reference sequence).

This clone is labeled large. The chain carries TRGV2 and TRGJP2. Germline V CDR1 and CDR2: EGSNGY, YDSYNSKV. The CDR3 contains 15 residues. V shed 0 bases and J 0 bases; nucleotides not matched to a gene: 1. The CDR3 reads CATWDGDSSDWIKTF. In nucleotides, the CDR3 is TGTGCCACCTGGGACGGGGATAGTAGTGATTGGATCAAGACGTTT.

Remarks on this clone: Just one base apart from a much larger clone, this may be a read error. The genes are TRGV3 and TRGJ1 or TRGJ2. TCRdb is silent on the J gene; assignment here came from matching the DNA to germline. The germline gives CDR1 VTNTFY, CDR2 YDVSTARD (reference sequence). The CDR3 is made up of 15 amino acids. The ends lost 0 bases at V and 8 bases at J; junction bases unmatched: 13. CDR3 DNA sequence: TGTGCCACCTGGGACAGGCCGATGCTTATTCATAAGAAACTCTTT. Translation gives CATWDRPMLIHKKLF.

As regards this clone: This may stem from a read error, because a much larger clone lies one nucleotide away. V usage is TRGV8 and J usage is TRGJ1 or TRGJ2. No J segment appears in TCRdb, so it was assigned here by matching the sequence to germline. Germline V gene sequence: CDR1 VENAVY, CDR2 YDSYNSRV. This CDR3 is 11 amino acids long. The DNA of the CDR3 is TGTGCCACCTGGGAGTATTATGAGAAACTCTTT. It yields the protein CATWEYYEKLF.

This clone is large by share. The chain employs TRGV2 and TRGJ1 or TRGJ2. J lost 7 bases, V lost 0 bases, and 3 bases had no gene match. The germline V gene has CDR1 EGSNGY and CDR2 YDSYNSKV. CDR3 length equals 12 residues. CDR3 residues: CATWDGPYKKLF. The CDR3 DNA sequence: TGTGCCACCTGGGACGGGCCGTATAAGAAACTCTTT.

Concerning this clone: This may be a read error, as it is one base from a much larger clone. Other DNA sequences of this sample code for an identical CDR3. The gene calls are TRGV3 and TRGJP2. As TCRdb names no J gene, one was assigned here on the basis of a DNA match to germline. There are 14 residues in the CDR3. Germline loops: CDR1 VTNTFY, CDR2 YDVSTARD (reference sequence). As DNA, the CDR3 is TGCGCCACCTGGGACTGTAGTAGTGATTGGATCAAGACGTTT. It translates to CATWDCSSDWIKTF.